This TCR beta chain came from a study of Graves' ophthalmopathy and Graves' hyperthyroidism. General study findings and limits: Classification of ophthalmopathy versus stable hyperthyroidism by a 13-signature model yielded just under 90% sensitivity and about 81% specificity.

At least ten counts were recorded for this clonotype. Its antigen is still unknown. Amplification from RNA transcripts yielded the TCR beta CDR3 regions. HTBI primers were employed in first-round RT-PCR, then a second-round multiplex PCR followed. TCRdb ran MiXCR on the multiplex PCR reads and lists one entry per CDR3 protein. The sample consists of some 160,000 distinct CDR3 sequences, approximately 40% of them appearing once. V lost 4 bases, J lost 4 bases, and 14 bases lay in between. The CDR3 length is 14 residues. Germline lookup yields CDR1 SGHRS and CDR2 YFSETQ. For donors with ophthalmopathy, the disease showed moderate-to-severe activity, reached CAS ≥3 and NOSPECS ≥4, and had lasted under 3 months.

Sequenced: peripheral blood. The chain links TRBV5-1 to TRBJ2-5, with D possibly matching TRBD2 (5 bases). This clonotype was sampled from a man aged 30 to 39 with Graves' ophthalmopathy. CDR3 sequence reads: CASSADSIVETQYF. DNA for the CDR3: TGCGCCAGCAGCGCGGACTCTATAGTAGAGACCCAGTACTTC.